The rows below give T cell receptor beta chains drawn from one sample of a study of shared clonotypes between healthy human individuals. Clones were sequenced by immunoSEQ multiplex PCR, and TCRdb holds only the in-frame ones, with some missing. The data hold about 2.4 million clones, with just over 90% observed a single time. Sequencing was carried out using naive CD4+ T cells sorted from blood. These receptors came from a man aged 18 to 30 in good health. The CDR3 runs from the conserved cysteine through the conserved F or W. The order of the fields is CDR3 protein, CDR3 DNA, D gene, J gene, clone size, V gene. D genes are given only for firm matches. Size is stated for part of the rows, as once, few or many counts, or as a class when the clone is expanded.

cdr3_aa: CASSDSRWGGSDEQFF; cdr3_nt: TGTGCCAGCAGTGACTCGAGATGGGGGGGCAGCGATGAGCAGTTCTTC; d_call: -; j_call: TRBJ2-1; clone_size: -; v_call: TRBV6-4
cdr3_aa: CASSALSSQGYTF; cdr3_nt: TGTGCCAGCAGTGCTCTTTCCAGTCAGGGCTACACCTTC; d_call: -; j_call: TRBJ1-2; clone_size: -; v_call: TRBV2
cdr3_aa: CASSSPGTASYEQYF; cdr3_nt: TGCGCCAGCAGCTCCCCCGGGACCGCATCCTACGAGCAGTACTTC; d_call: -; j_call: TRBJ2-7; clone_size: -; v_call: TRBV5-1
cdr3_aa: CASSLPVRDTEAFF; cdr3_nt: TGTGCCAGCAGCTTACCGGTCCGGGACACTGAAGCTTTCTTT; d_call: -; j_call: TRBJ1-1; clone_size: -; v_call: TRBV11-2
cdr3_aa: CASSESGATDTQYF; cdr3_nt: TGCGCCAGCAGTGAGAGCGGGGCCACAGATACGCAGTATTTT; d_call: TRBD2; j_call: TRBJ2-3; clone_size: -; v_call: TRBV10-1
cdr3_aa: CASSVLSRGNTEAFF; cdr3_nt: TGCGCCAGCAGTGTCCTCTCCAGGGGGAACACTGAAGCTTTCTTT; d_call: -; j_call: TRBJ1-1; clone_size: few; v_call: TRBV10-2
cdr3_aa: CASSSQFGGGNQPQHF; cdr3_nt: TGTGCCAGTAGCTCCCAGTTTGGGGGAGGCAATCAGCCCCAGCATTTT; d_call: -; j_call: TRBJ1-5; clone_size: -; v_call: TRBV19
cdr3_aa: CASSLNSGANTGELFF; cdr3_nt: TGTGCCAGCAGCTTGAATAGCGGGGCGAACACCGGGGAGCTGTTTTTT; d_call: TRBD2; j_call: TRBJ2-2; clone_size: -; v_call: TRBV7-2
cdr3_aa: CASSRFGTGAVNEQFF; cdr3_nt: TGCGCCAGCAGCCGATTTGGGACAGGGGCGGTCAATGAGCAGTTCTTC; d_call: TRBD1; j_call: TRBJ2-1; clone_size: -; v_call: TRBV4-1
cdr3_aa: CASSEWGQGGPSNYGYTF; cdr3_nt: TGTGCCAGCAGTGAATGGGGGCAGGGGGGCCCCTCTAACTATGGCTACACCTTC; d_call: TRBD1; j_call: TRBJ1-2; clone_size: -; v_call: TRBV25-1
cdr3_aa: CATLSGDGYEQYF; cdr3_nt: TGTGCCACCTTGTCAGGGGATGGCTACGAGCAGTACTTC; d_call: -; j_call: TRBJ2-7; clone_size: -; v_call: TRBV10-3
cdr3_aa: CASSLGGTGLSEAFF; cdr3_nt: TGTGCCAGCAGCTTGGGCGGGACAGGGCTTTCTGAAGCTTTCTTT; d_call: TRBD1; j_call: TRBJ1-1; clone_size: -; v_call: TRBV5-5
cdr3_aa: CASSGRTGYGISVSYEQYF; cdr3_nt: TGTGCCAGCAGCGGACGGACAGGCTATGGGATAAGTGTTTCCTACGAGCAGTACTTC; d_call: TRBD1; j_call: TRBJ2-7; clone_size: -; v_call: TRBV7-2
cdr3_aa: CASRPGQGYNSPLHF; cdr3_nt: TGTGCCAGCAGACCCGGACAGGGCTATAATTCACCCCTCCACTTT; d_call: TRBD1; j_call: TRBJ1-6; clone_size: -; v_call: TRBV5-6
cdr3_aa: CASSLQGSKNIQYF; cdr3_nt: TGTGCCAGCAGTTTACAGGGTTCCAAAAACATTCAGTACTTC; d_call: -; j_call: TRBJ2-4; clone_size: -; v_call: TRBV28
cdr3_aa: CASSRGQGTGELFF; cdr3_nt: TGTGCCAGTAGTCGGGGACAGGGGACCGGGGAGCTGTTTTTT; d_call: TRBD1; j_call: TRBJ2-2; clone_size: -; v_call: TRBV19
cdr3_aa: CASSERADNSPLHF; cdr3_nt: TGTGCCAGCAGTGAAAGGGCAGATAATTCACCCCTCCACTTT; d_call: -; j_call: TRBJ1-6; clone_size: -; v_call: TRBV6-1
cdr3_aa: CASSLPGQAGTDTQYF; cdr3_nt: TGTGCCAGCAGCTTGCCCGGACAGGCGGGCACAGATACGCAGTATTTT; d_call: TRBD1; j_call: TRBJ2-3; clone_size: -; v_call: TRBV7-2
cdr3_aa: CASSLRTENTGELFF; cdr3_nt: TGTGCCAGCTCACTGAGGACAGAGAACACCGGGGAGCTGTTTTTT; d_call: -; j_call: TRBJ2-2; clone_size: -; v_call: TRBV18
cdr3_aa: CATSRDPGEPQHF; cdr3_nt: TGTGCCACCAGCAGAGATCCCGGGGAGCCCCAGCATTTT; d_call: -; j_call: TRBJ1-5; clone_size: once; v_call: TRBV15
cdr3_aa: CASERGDPYEQYF; cdr3_nt: TGTGCCAGTGAGAGGGGGGACCCGTACGAGCAGTACTTC; d_call: -; j_call: TRBJ2-7; clone_size: -; v_call: TRBV25-1
cdr3_aa: CASKKREVYNEQFF; cdr3_nt: TGTGCCAGCAAAAAGCGGGAGGTATACAATGAGCAGTTCTTC; d_call: TRBD2; j_call: TRBJ2-1; clone_size: -; v_call: TRBV6-5
cdr3_aa: CASSLDRGVAGGVQETQYF; cdr3_nt: TGTGCCAGCAGCTTAGATCGGGGAGTAGCGGGAGGAGTGCAGGAGACCCAGTACTTC; d_call: TRBD2; j_call: TRBJ2-5; clone_size: -; v_call: TRBV11-2
cdr3_aa: CASSIQATYNSPLHF; cdr3_nt: TGTGCCAGCAGCATACAAGCCACCTATAATTCACCCCTCCACTTT; d_call: -; j_call: TRBJ1-6; clone_size: -; v_call: TRBV6-1
cdr3_aa: CASSQDQGQGGTGELFF; cdr3_nt: TGCGCCAGCAGCCAAGATCAGGGCCAGGGAGGCACCGGGGAGCTGTTTTTT; d_call: -; j_call: TRBJ2-2; clone_size: once; v_call: TRBV4-1
cdr3_aa: CASSVTGMFDEQYF; cdr3_nt: TGTGCCAGCAGCGTGACAGGGATGTTCGACGAGCAGTACTTC; d_call: TRBD1; j_call: TRBJ2-7; clone_size: -; v_call: TRBV9
cdr3_aa: CAISESTGAGELFF; cdr3_nt: TGTGCCATCAGTGAGTCAACGGGAGCCGGGGAGCTGTTTTTT; d_call: -; j_call: TRBJ2-2; clone_size: -; v_call: TRBV10-3
cdr3_aa: CASSPQGVLSQYF; cdr3_nt: TGTGCCAGCAGCCCACAGGGGGTATTATCTCAGTACTTC; d_call: TRBD1; j_call: TRBJ2-7; clone_size: -; v_call: TRBV7-2
cdr3_aa: CASSWDGRLGLADF; cdr3_nt: TGCGCCAGCAGCTGGGACGGAAGACTGGGACTAGCCGACTTC; d_call: TRBD2; j_call: TRBJ2-7; clone_size: -; v_call: TRBV5-1
cdr3_aa: CASSSGAQGNEQFF; cdr3_nt: TGTGCCAGCAGCTCAGGGGCCCAGGGGAATGAGCAGTTCTTC; d_call: -; j_call: TRBJ2-1; clone_size: -; v_call: TRBV25-1
cdr3_aa: CASSLERLVSREQYF; cdr3_nt: TGTGCCAGCAGCTTGGAACGACTTGTTTCGCGAGAGCAGTACTTC; d_call: -; j_call: TRBJ2-7; clone_size: -; v_call: TRBV5-6
cdr3_aa: CASSPIGQGGNSPLHF; cdr3_nt: TGTGCCAGCAGCCCGATAGGACAGGGAGGTAATTCACCCCTCCACTTT; d_call: TRBD1; j_call: TRBJ1-6; clone_size: -; v_call: TRBV5-6
cdr3_aa: CASSLSGALGYNEQFF; cdr3_nt: TGTGCCAGCAGTTTATCCGGGGCCTTGGGTTACAATGAGCAGTTCTTC; d_call: -; j_call: TRBJ2-1; clone_size: once; v_call: TRBV28
cdr3_aa: CASSKTGVGNQPQHF; cdr3_nt: TGTGCCAGCAGTAAGACAGGGGTGGGCAATCAGCCCCAGCATTTT; d_call: TRBD1; j_call: TRBJ1-5; clone_size: -; v_call: TRBV6-6
cdr3_aa: CASSSGQEPYEQYF; cdr3_nt: TGTGCCAGCAGTTCGGGACAGGAGCCCTACGAGCAGTACTTC; d_call: TRBD1; j_call: TRBJ2-7; clone_size: -; v_call: TRBV28
cdr3_aa: CASSLKSGTKVKETQYF; cdr3_nt: TGTGCCAGCAGCTTGAAATCGGGGACGAAGGTGAAAGAGACCCAGTACTTC; d_call: -; j_call: TRBJ2-5; clone_size: once; v_call: TRBV5-8
cdr3_aa: CASSTGRPFTDTQYF; cdr3_nt: TGTGCCAGCTCCACAGGGAGGCCCTTCACAGATACGCAGTATTTT; d_call: -; j_call: TRBJ2-3; clone_size: -; v_call: TRBV11-2
cdr3_aa: CASSLNSPPGNEQFF; cdr3_nt: TGCGCCAGCAGCCTCAATAGCCCCCCAGGCAATGAGCAGTTCTTC; d_call: -; j_call: TRBJ2-1; clone_size: -; v_call: TRBV5-1
cdr3_aa: CATSPSGVGYEQYF; cdr3_nt: TGTGCCACTAGCCCGTCGGGAGTAGGCTACGAGCAGTACTTC; d_call: -; j_call: TRBJ2-7; clone_size: once; v_call: TRBV2
cdr3_aa: CASQNQRGSSGYTF; cdr3_nt: TGTGCCAGTCAAAATCAACGGGGCTCCTCTGGCTACACCTTC; d_call: -; j_call: TRBJ1-2; clone_size: -; v_call: TRBV19
cdr3_aa: CASSNRGLDYGYTF; cdr3_nt: TGTGCCAGCAGCAACAGGGGGCTAGACTATGGCTACACCTTC; d_call: TRBD1; j_call: TRBJ1-2; clone_size: -; v_call: TRBV5-6
cdr3_aa: CASSPQGQTTYEQYF; cdr3_nt: TGTGCCAGCTCACCCCAGGGACAGACCACCTACGAGCAGTACTTC; d_call: TRBD1; j_call: TRBJ2-7; clone_size: -; v_call: TRBV18
cdr3_aa: CAISGGAPGTGYEQYF; cdr3_nt: TGTGCCATCAGTGGAGGGGCCCCAGGTACCGGGTACGAGCAGTACTTC; d_call: -; j_call: TRBJ2-7; clone_size: -; v_call: TRBV10-3
cdr3_aa: CASSVKGSGQETQYF; cdr3_nt: TGTGCCAGCAGTGTAAAAGGGTCGGGCCAAGAGACCCAGTACTTC; d_call: -; j_call: TRBJ2-5; clone_size: -; v_call: TRBV6-1
cdr3_aa: CASSGQGGDTEAFF; cdr3_nt: TGTGCCAGCAGCGGTCAGGGGGGGGATACTGAAGCTTTCTTT; d_call: TRBD1; j_call: TRBJ1-1; clone_size: -; v_call: TRBV2
cdr3_aa: CASSEAPTGTATNYGYTF; cdr3_nt: TGTGCCAGCAGTGAAGCCCCGACAGGCACAGCTACTAACTATGGCTACACCTTC; d_call: -; j_call: TRBJ1-2; clone_size: -; v_call: TRBV2
cdr3_aa: CATSSRQAPQPQHF; cdr3_nt: TGTGCCACCAGCAGCCGACAGGCCCCTCAGCCCCAGCATTTT; d_call: -; j_call: TRBJ1-5; clone_size: -; v_call: TRBV15
cdr3_aa: CASSASGTVYGYTF; cdr3_nt: TGTGCCAGTAGTGCCTCCGGGACAGTCTATGGCTACACCTTC; d_call: TRBD1; j_call: TRBJ1-2; clone_size: -; v_call: TRBV19